This TCR beta chain was obtained from a study of CD8 T cells in Susac syndrome. The T cells that were sequenced for TCR beta were CD8+ and CD4+ cells from blood. The germline CDR1 and CDR2 sequences are SGDLS and YYNGEE. The ends were cut back, 0 bases at V and 4 bases at J, with 13 bases in the middle. The CDR3 covers 15 residues. Reverse transcription of about 0.45 to 1 ug RNA was performed with random hexamers. TCRdb fed the immunoSEQ multiplex PCR reads into MiXCR, producing one record per CDR3 protein. Found here are approximately 150,000 distinct CDR3 sequences, less than 95% of them singletons; the top ten hold under 0.095%.

Sample: CD4+ T cells from PBMCs. The receptor comes from a human donor in good health. The chain uses TRBV9 and TRBJ2-5; a weak D match, TRBD1 (6 bases). In DNA, the CDR3 is TGTGCCAGCAGCGTAGGAGGGGGTGGGATAGAGACCCAGTACTTC. Protein product: CASSVGGGGIETQYF.